These 7 T cell receptor beta chains originate from one sample sequenced in a study of monozygotic twins with inflammatory bowel disease. Each CDR3 protein gets one entry in TCRdb, which reprocessed the 5' RACE reads and gives no DNA. This table lists about 300,000 distinct CDR3 sequences. Sequenced: blood. These receptors came from a human donor with ulcerative colitis or Crohn's disease, or a healthy co-twin of an affected twin (not recorded which).

The chain links TRBV7-2 to TRBJ1-3. The CDR3 has 16 residues. CDR1 is SGHTA and CDR2 is FQGNSA in the germline V gene. CDR3 region: CASSLGIVRTGNTIYF.

This chain connects TRBV7-2 to TRBJ2-5; TCRdb selects TRBD2, and the lack of DNA leaves this call unchecked. This CDR3 contains 16 residues. From germline, CDR1 is SGHTA and CDR2 FQGNSA. CDR3 region: CASSLFWGLDQETQYF.

The J gene is TRBJ2-1, the V gene TRBV20-1; there is no DNA to check the TCRdb D call of TRBD1. Per the germline V gene, CDR1 is DFQATT and CDR2 is SNEGSKA (reference sequence). The length of the CDR3 is 16 residues. CDR3 loop: CSAAPPTPRAYNEQFF.

This sequence joins TRBV20-1 and TRBJ2-3; TCRdb gives TRBD2 as the D gene, but with no DNA this cannot be confirmed. Germline loops: CDR1 DFQATT, CDR2 SNEGSKA (reference sequence). This CDR3 is built from 15 residues. The CDR3 spells CSASPASGRADTQYF.

This chain joins TRBV20-1 and TRBJ2-1; as DNA is missing, the TRBD2 call by TCRdb cannot be tested. The V gene's germline CDR1 is DFQATT and CDR2 SNEGSKA (reference sequence). The CDR3 totals 15 residues. The CDR3 spells CSAIFGSGRYNEQFF.

The chain is built from TRBV7-2 and TRBJ2-2. The CDR3 runs to 13 residues. Germline lookup yields CDR1 SGHTA and CDR2 FQGNSA. CDR3 loop: CASSSGLAGELFF.

The chain joins TRBV12-3 or TRBV12-4 to TRBJ2-5; the D call of TRBD1 rests on TCRdb alone, since no DNA is present to check it. The CDR3 runs 16 residues. CDR3 region: CAGSFGTGMSGETQYF.